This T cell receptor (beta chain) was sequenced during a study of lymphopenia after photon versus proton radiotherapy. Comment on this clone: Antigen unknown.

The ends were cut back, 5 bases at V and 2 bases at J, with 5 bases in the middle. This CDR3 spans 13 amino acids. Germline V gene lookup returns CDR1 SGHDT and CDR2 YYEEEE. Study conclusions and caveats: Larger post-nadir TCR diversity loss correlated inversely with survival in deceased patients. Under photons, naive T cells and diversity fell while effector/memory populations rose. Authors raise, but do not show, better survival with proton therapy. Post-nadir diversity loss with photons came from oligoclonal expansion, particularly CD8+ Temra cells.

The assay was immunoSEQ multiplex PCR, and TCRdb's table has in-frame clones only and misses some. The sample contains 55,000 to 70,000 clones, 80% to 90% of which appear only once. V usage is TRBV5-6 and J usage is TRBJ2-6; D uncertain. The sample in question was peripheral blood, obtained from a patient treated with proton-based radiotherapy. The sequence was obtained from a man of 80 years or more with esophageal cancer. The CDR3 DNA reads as TGTGCCAGCAGTAGGGCTGGGGCCAACGTCCTGACTTTC. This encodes CASSRAGANVLTF. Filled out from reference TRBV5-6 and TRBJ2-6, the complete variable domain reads DAGVTQSPTHLIKTRGQQVTLRCSPKSGHDTVSWYQQALGQGPQFIFQYYEEEERQRGNFPDRFSGHQFPNYSSELNVNALLLGDSALYLCASSRAGANVLTFGAGSRLTVL.